Listed below are T cell receptor beta chains from one sample, sequenced in a study of blood T cell repertoires in COVID-19. Profiling relied on immunoSEQ multiplex PCR, and the TCRdb table lists in-frame clones only, not all of them. Of over 250,000 clones detected, about 89% appear once; the ten largest clones hold about 1.6%. The sequencing sample was made of peripheral blood. The receptors stem from a woman in her forties who had recovered from COVID-19. Each CDR3 is given with its conserved first and last residue. D genes are given only for firm matches. Not all rows give a size; the values are once, few, many and, for expanded clones, a class.

cdr3_nt | cdr3_aa | v_call | clone_size | d_call | j_call
TGTGCCAGCAGCTTGGGAGGGGGGGATCAGCCCCAGCATTTT | CASSLGGGDQPQHF | TRBV5-6 | once | - | TRBJ1-5
TGCGCCAGCAGTCAACTCAGGACAGGAGAGACCCAGTACTTC | CASSQLRTGETQYF | TRBV23-1 | - | TRBD1 | TRBJ2-5
TGTGCCAGCAGCTCAGAGGCAGACTCTGGAAACACCATATATTTT | CASSSEADSGNTIYF | TRBV9 | - | - | TRBJ1-3
TGCAGTGCGAGTCCGGGACAGGGAAATGAAAAACTGTTTTTT | CSASPGQGNEKLFF | TRBV20-1 | - | TRBD1 | TRBJ1-4
TGTGCCAGCAATAGACTAGCGGGGGGACAAGAGACCCAGTACTTC | CASNRLAGGQETQYF | TRBV27 | - | TRBD2 | TRBJ2-5
TGCGCCAGCGCGAGGGACAGGGGTGACACCGGGGAGCTGTTTTTT | CASARDRGDTGELFF | TRBV10-2 | - | TRBD1 | TRBJ2-2
TGTGCCAGCAGCCGGTATACTGAAGCTTTCTTT | CASSRYTEAFF | TRBV12-3/TRBV12-4 | - | - | TRBJ1-1
TGTGCCAGCAGCTTAGCAGGGGGTACTAACTATGGCTACACCTTC | CASSLAGGTNYGYTF | TRBV7-8 | once | - | TRBJ1-2
TGTGCCAGCAGTTCCCCCGGGACAGGGGGCGATGGCTACACCTTC | CASSSPGTGGDGYTF | TRBV27 | - | TRBD1 | TRBJ1-2
TGTGCCAGCAGTTACCCTCCGGCTTTCTTT | CASSYPPAFF | TRBV6-5 | - | - | TRBJ1-1
TGTGCCAGCAGCACATCGACAGGGTACCATGAGCAGTTCTTC | CASSTSTGYHEQFF | TRBV7-2 | - | TRBD1 | TRBJ2-1
TGTGCCAGTACCCCCGGGGGGGCGACTAACTATGGCTACACCTTC | CASTPGGATNYGYTF | TRBV19 | - | - | TRBJ1-2
TGTGCCAGCAGTATACAGGGAGCCAATTCACCCCTCCACTTT | CASSIQGANSPLHF | TRBV6-6 | few | - | TRBJ1-6
TGTGCCAGCAGCGGGGACAGTCTAGAAGCTTTCTTT | CASSGDSLEAFF | TRBV5-4 | - | TRBD1 | TRBJ1-1
TGTGCCAGCAGCTTACCAACCAGGGGGCGGAATGAGCAGTTCTTC | CASSLPTRGRNEQFF | TRBV7-2 | - | TRBD1 | TRBJ2-1
TGTGCCAGCAGTCCCCGACTAGCGGGGGGGCTGAGCTCCTACAATGAGCAGTTCTTC | CASSPRLAGGLSSYNEQFF | TRBV6-6 | once | TRBD2 | TRBJ2-1
TGTGCCAGCAGCCAGGACACATTATATTCACCCCTCCACTTT | CASSQDTLYSPLHF | TRBV9 | - | - | TRBJ1-6
TGTGCCAGCAGTCACCCCCCGGGACAGGGGGTAAACGAGCAGTACTTC | CASSHPPGQGVNEQYF | TRBV27 | once | TRBD1 | TRBJ2-7
TGCGCCAGCAGCCCCAATTCCGGGGAGGCTAATGAAAAACTGTTTTTT | CASSPNSGEANEKLFF | TRBV5-1 | - | - | TRBJ1-4
TGTGCCAGCAGCTTAGGGCCGGGACAGGGAAGCTCTGGGGCCAACGTCCTGACTTTC | CASSLGPGQGSSGANVLTF | TRBV7-9 | - | TRBD1 | TRBJ2-6
TGTGCCAGCTCACCACCGATTGGCCCTTCCGAGCAGTACTTC | CASSPPIGPSEQYF | TRBV18 | - | - | TRBJ2-7
TGTGCCAGCAGTGGACAGGGGAGGAACGAGCAGTACTTC | CASSGQGRNEQYF | TRBV2 | few | TRBD1 | TRBJ2-7
TGTGCCAGCAGGCCCAGCCAGGGGGGAGGCCCCTTCACTGAAGCTTTCTTT | CASRPSQGGGPFTEAFF | TRBV2 | - | TRBD1 | TRBJ1-1
TGTGCCAGCAGCCCCTCTGGAGGGAGCTCTGGAAACACCATATATTTT | CASSPSGGSSGNTIYF | TRBV7-2 | - | - | TRBJ1-3
TGTGCCAGCAGTCCCGGTCACACAGATACGCAGTATTTT | CASSPGHTDTQYF | TRBV2 | - | - | TRBJ2-3
TGCGCCAGCAGCTCTTATGCCGAGGGCGCCTACGAGCAGTACTTC | CASSSYAEGAYEQYF | TRBV5-1 | once | - | TRBJ2-7
TGTGCCATCAGTGAGACGAACAGGGTTGACACCGGGGAGCTGTTTTTT | CAISETNRVDTGELFF | TRBV10-3 | - | - | TRBJ2-2
TGTGCCAGCCTGACCGGGACATTGAACTATGGCTACACCTTC | CASLTGTLNYGYTF | TRBV18 | - | - | TRBJ1-2
TGTGCCTGGAGACTAACGGGAGAGGGGAATCAGCCCCAGCATTTT | CAWRLTGEGNQPQHF | TRBV30 | once | - | TRBJ1-5
TGCAGCATGTACAGAGGCACGGGGAGCTACACCTTC | CSMYRGTGSYTF | TRBV29-1 | - | - | TRBJ1-2
TGTGCCAGCAGCTTAGCGCTAGCGGGGGGTTTCTACAATGAGCAGTTCTTC | CASSLALAGGFYNEQFF | TRBV7-2 | - | TRBD2 | TRBJ2-1
TGTGCCAGCAGCCCTAAGCCGGGTGGCTACACCTTC | CASSPKPGGYTF | TRBV7-8 | - | - | TRBJ1-2
TGTGCTAGTGGTTCACCGGGACTAGCGGGCTATAAAAGCTCCTACAATGAGCAGTTCTTC | CASGSPGLAGYKSSYNEQFF | TRBV12-5 | - | TRBD2 | TRBJ2-1
TGTGCCAGCAGTCAAAAAACGTCTACGGAGCTGTTTTTT | CASSQKTSTELFF | TRBV7-2 | - | - | TRBJ2-2
TGCGCCAGCAGCTCTAGCGGGGTGAGGTACAATGAGCAGTTCTTC | CASSSSGVRYNEQFF | TRBV5-1 | few | TRBD2 | TRBJ2-1
TGTGCCAGCAGCTTAGGGGGGCGCATGGGCACAGATACGCAGTATTTT | CASSLGGRMGTDTQYF | TRBV11-3 | - | - | TRBJ2-3
TGTGCTAGTGGTTTGGGACAGGGCTCCAATGAGCAGTTCTTC | CASGLGQGSNEQFF | TRBV12-5 | - | TRBD1 | TRBJ2-1
TGTGCCAGCTCATCGAACCAGGGGGTCGGGACTGAAGCTTTCTTT | CASSSNQGVGTEAFF | TRBV18 | - | TRBD1 | TRBJ1-1
TGCGCCAGCAGCCCGGACGTCGGGGGCACCATATATTTT | CASSPDVGGTIYF | TRBV5-1 | - | - | TRBJ1-3
TGCGCCAGCCATGGGACTAGCCAAGAGACCCAGTACTTC | CASHGTSQETQYF | TRBV5-1 | once | TRBD2 | TRBJ2-5
TGTGCCCTCCGGGGAGCTCTGGACTCCTACGAGCAGTACTTC | CALRGALDSYEQYF | TRBV10-3 | - | - | TRBJ2-7
TGCGCCAGCAGCCCCACCGGGACAGCGGTGGCTCTTTATGGGGGCACTGAAGCTTTCTTT | CASSPTGTAVALYGGTEAFF | TRBV5-1 | few | TRBD1 | TRBJ1-1
TGTGCCAGCAGCTTAGGTGGGCCTATGGGTGGTGAGCAGTTCTTC | CASSLGGPMGGEQFF | TRBV11-2 | - | - | TRBJ2-1
TGTGCCAGCACGGGACAGGGCCCCAATAGCAATCAGCCCCAGCATTTT | CASTGQGPNSNQPQHF | TRBV19 | once | TRBD1 | TRBJ1-5
TGTGCCAGTAGCATTCAGGGTAGTGGGGCTCAGCCCCAGCATTTT | CASSIQGSGAQPQHF | TRBV19 | - | - | TRBJ1-5
TGTGCCAGCAGCGTCTCCCCCAATCAGCCCCAGCATTTT | CASSVSPNQPQHF | TRBV13 | - | - | TRBJ1-5
TGTGCCAGTAGTACCAACAGGGGGAGCACTGAAGCTTTCTTT | CASSTNRGSTEAFF | TRBV19 | - | TRBD1 | TRBJ1-1
TGTGCCAGCAGCCATTCGGGGGGGGTTCGGAATGAGCAGTTCTTC | CASSHSGGVRNEQFF | TRBV3-1/TRBV3-2 | - | TRBD2 | TRBJ2-1
TGTGCCAGCAGTTACCACGTTGCACAGACCGGGGAGCTGTTTTTT | CASSYHVAQTGELFF | TRBV6-2/TRBV6-3 | - | - | TRBJ2-2
TGCAGCGTTGGCTGGACAGGGGAGACCCAGTACTTC | CSVGWTGETQYF | TRBV29-1 | - | TRBD1 | TRBJ2-5
TGTGCTACTTGGAGGAGGAACTATGGCTACACCTTC | CATWRRNYGYTF | TRBV12-3/TRBV12-4 | once | - | TRBJ1-2
TGTGCCAGCAGCGCCACAGGGGGCGAAAACACCATATATTTT | CASSATGGENTIYF | TRBV9 | - | TRBD1 | TRBJ1-3
TGTGCCAGCTCCCGACAGATGGCGAACACTGAAGCTTTCTTT | CASSRQMANTEAFF | TRBV6-5 | - | - | TRBJ1-1
TGTGCCAGCAGTTACTCTTCCGGCGGTGAGCAGTTCTTC | CASSYSSGGEQFF | TRBV6-2/TRBV6-3 | - | - | TRBJ2-1